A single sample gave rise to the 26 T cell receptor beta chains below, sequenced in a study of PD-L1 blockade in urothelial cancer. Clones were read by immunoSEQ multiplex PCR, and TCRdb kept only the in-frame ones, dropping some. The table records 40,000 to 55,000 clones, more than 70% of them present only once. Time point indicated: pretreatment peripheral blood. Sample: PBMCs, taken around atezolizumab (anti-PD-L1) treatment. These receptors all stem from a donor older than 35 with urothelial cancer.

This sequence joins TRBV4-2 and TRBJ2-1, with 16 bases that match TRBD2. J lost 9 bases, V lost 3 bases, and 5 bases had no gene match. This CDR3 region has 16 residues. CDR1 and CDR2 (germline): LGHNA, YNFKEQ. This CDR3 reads CASSHVGLAGGVEQFF. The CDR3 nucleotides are TGTGCCAGCAGCCACGTGGGACTAGCGGGAGGGGTTGAGCAGTTCTTC.

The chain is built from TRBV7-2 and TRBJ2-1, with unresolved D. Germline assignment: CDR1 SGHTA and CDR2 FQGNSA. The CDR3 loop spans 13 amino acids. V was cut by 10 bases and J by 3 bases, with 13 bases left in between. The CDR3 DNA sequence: TGTGCCACCGAAGCCGCCTACTACAATGAGCAGTTCTTC. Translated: CATEAAYYNEQFF.

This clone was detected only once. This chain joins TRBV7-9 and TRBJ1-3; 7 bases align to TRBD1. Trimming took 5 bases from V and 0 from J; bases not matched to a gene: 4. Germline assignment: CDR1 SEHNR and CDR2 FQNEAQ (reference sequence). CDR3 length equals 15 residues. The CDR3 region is CASSDDRVSGNTIYF. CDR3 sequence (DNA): TGTGCCAGCAGCGACGACAGGGTCTCTGGAAACACCATATATTTT. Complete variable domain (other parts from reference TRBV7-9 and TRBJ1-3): DTGVSQNPRHKITKRGQNVTFRCDPISEHNRLYWYRQTLGQGPEFLTYFQNEAQLEKSRLLSDRFSAERPKGSFSTLEIQRTEQGDSAMYLCASSDDRVSGNTIYFGEGSWLTVV.

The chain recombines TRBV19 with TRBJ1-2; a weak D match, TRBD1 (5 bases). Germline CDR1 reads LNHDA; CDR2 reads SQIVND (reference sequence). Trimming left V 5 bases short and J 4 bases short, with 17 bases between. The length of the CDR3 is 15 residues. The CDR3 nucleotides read TGTGCCAGTAGTGTTACAGGACCGAGTTCCTATGGCTACACCTTC. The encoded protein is CASSVTGPSSYGYTF.

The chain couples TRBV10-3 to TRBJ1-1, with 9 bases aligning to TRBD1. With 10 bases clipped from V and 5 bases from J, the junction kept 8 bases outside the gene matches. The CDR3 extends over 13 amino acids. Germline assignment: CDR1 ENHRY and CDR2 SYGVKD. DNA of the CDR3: TGTGCCACTGCGGGACAGGGCGGAACTGAAGCTTTCTTT. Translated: CATAGQGGTEAFF.

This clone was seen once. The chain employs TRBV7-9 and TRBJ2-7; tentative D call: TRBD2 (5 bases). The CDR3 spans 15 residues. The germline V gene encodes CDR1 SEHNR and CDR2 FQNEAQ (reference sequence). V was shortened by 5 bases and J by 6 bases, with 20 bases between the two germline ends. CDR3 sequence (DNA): TGTGCCAGCAGCCCAGGTCGCGGGTATGATGGCGAGCAGTACTTC. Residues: CASSPGRGYDGEQYF.

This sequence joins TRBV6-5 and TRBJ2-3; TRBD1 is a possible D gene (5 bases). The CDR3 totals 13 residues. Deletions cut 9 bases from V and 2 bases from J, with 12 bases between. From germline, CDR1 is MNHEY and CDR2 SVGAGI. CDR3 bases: TGTGCCAGTTCCAGGGATCTCACAGATACGCAGTATTTT. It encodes CASSRDLTDTQYF.

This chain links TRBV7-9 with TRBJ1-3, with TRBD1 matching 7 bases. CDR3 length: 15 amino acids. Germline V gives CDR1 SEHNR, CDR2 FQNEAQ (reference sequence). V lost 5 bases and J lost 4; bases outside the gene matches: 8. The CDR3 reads CASSLDRAPGNTIYF. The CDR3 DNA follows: TGTGCCAGCAGCCTAGACAGGGCGCCCGGAAACACCATATATTTT.

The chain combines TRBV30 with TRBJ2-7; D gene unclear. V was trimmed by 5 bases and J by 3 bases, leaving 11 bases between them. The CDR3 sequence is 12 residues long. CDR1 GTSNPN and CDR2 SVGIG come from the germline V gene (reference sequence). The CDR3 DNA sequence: TGTGCCTGGGCTAGTTCGGGCTACGAGCAGTACTTC. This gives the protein CAWASSGYEQYF. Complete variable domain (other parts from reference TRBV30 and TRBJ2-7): SQTIHQWPATLVQPVGSPLSLECTVEGTSNPNLYWYRQAAGRGLQLLFYSVGIGQISSEVPQNLSASRPQDRQFILSSKKLLLSDSGFYLCAWASSGYEQYFGPGTRLTVT.

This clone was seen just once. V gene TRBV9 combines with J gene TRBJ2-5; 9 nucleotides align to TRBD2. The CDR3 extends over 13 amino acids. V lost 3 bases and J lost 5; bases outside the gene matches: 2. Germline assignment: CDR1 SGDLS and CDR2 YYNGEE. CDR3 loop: CASSGSGRETQYF. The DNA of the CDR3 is TGTGCCAGCAGCGGAAGCGGGAGGGAGACCCAGTACTTC.

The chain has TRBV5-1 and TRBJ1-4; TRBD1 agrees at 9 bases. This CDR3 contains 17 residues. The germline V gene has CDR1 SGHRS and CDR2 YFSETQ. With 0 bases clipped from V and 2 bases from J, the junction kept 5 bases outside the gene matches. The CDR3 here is CASSLGTGVATNEKLFF. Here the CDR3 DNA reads TGCGCCAGCAGCTTGGGGACAGGGGTGGCGACTAATGAAAAACTGTTTTTT.

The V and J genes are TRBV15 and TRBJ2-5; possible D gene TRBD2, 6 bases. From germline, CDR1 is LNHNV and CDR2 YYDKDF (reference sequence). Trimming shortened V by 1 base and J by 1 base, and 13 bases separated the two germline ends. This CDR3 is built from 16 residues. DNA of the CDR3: TGTGCCACCAGCAGAGGGGGGACTTTCCCCCAAGAGACCCAGTACTTC. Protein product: CATSRGGTFPQETQYF.

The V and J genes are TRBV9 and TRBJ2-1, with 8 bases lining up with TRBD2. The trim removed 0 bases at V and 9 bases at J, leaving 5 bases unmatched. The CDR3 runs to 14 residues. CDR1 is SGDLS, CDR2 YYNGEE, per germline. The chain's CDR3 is CASSVAGGPGEQFF. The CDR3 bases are TGTGCCAGCAGCGTAGCGGGAGGGCCGGGTGAGCAGTTCTTC.

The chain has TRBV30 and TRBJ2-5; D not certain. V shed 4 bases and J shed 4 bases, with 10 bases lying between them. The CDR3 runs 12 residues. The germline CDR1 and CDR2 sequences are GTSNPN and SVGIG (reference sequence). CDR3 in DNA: TGTGCCTGGATTGGTCTCGGAGAGACCCAGTACTTC. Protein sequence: CAWIGLGETQYF.

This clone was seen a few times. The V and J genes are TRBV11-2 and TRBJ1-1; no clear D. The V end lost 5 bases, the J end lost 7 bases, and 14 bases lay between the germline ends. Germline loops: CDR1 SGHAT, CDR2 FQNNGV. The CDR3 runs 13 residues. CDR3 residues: CASSPVAGGEAFF. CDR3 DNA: TGTGCCAGCAGCCCCGTGGCAGGTGGTGAAGCTTTCTTT.

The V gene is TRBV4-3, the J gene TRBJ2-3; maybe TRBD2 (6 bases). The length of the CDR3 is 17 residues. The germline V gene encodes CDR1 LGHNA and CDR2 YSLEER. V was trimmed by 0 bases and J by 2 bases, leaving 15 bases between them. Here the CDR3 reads CASSQDLGGGPTDTQYF. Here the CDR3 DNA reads TGCGCCAGCAGCCAAGATTTGGGGGGAGGCCCCACAGATACGCAGTATTTT.

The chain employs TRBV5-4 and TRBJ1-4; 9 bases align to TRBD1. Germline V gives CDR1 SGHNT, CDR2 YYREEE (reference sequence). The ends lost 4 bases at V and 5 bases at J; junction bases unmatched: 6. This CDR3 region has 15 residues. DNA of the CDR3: TGTGCCAGCAGCCACGGGACAGGGCGGAATGAAAAACTGTTTTTT. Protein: CASSHGTGRNEKLFF.

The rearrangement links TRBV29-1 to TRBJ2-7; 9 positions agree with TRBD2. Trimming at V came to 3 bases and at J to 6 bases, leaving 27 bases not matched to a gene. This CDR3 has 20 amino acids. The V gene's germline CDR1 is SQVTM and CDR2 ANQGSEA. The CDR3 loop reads CSVEGWGLEREAPTLLEQYF. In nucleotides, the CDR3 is TGCAGCGTTGAGGGATGGGGTTTGGAGCGGGAGGCTCCCACTCTCCTCGAGCAGTACTTC.

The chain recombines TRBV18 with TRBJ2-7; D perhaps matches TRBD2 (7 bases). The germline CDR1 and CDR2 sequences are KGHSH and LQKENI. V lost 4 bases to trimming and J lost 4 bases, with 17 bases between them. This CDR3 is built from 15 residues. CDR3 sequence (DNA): TGTGCCAGCTCACAACAGGGTAGCGGGTGGTACGAGCAGTACTTC. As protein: CASSQQGSGWYEQYF. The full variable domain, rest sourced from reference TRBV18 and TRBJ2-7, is NAGVMQNPRHLVRRRGQEARLRCSPMKGHSHVYWYRQLPEEGLKFMVYLQKENIIDESGMPKERFSAEFPKEGPSILRIQQVVRGDSAAYFCASSQQGSGWYEQYFGPGTRLTVT.

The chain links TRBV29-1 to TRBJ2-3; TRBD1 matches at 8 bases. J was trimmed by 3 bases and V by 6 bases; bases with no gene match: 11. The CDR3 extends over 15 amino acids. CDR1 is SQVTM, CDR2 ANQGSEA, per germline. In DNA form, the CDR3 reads TGCAGCGTGACCCGACAGGGGATTTTGACAGATACGCAGTATTTT. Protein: CSVTRQGILTDTQYF.

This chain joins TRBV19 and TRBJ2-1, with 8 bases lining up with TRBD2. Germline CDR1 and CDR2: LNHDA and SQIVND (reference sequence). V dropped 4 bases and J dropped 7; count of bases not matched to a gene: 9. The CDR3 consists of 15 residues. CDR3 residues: CASSTLASGSNEQFF. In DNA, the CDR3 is TGTGCCAGTAGTACCCTTGCTAGCGGGTCGAATGAGCAGTTCTTC. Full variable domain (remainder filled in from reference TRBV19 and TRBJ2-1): DGGITQSPKYLFRKEGQNVTLSCEQNLNHDAMYWYRQDPGQGLRLIYYSQIVNDFQKGDIAEGYSVSREKKESFPLTVTSAQKNPTAFYLCASSTLASGSNEQFFGPGTRLTVL.

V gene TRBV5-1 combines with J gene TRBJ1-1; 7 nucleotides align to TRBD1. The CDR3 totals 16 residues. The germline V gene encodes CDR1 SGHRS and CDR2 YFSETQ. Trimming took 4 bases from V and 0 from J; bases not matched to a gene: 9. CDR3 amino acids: CASSTGGRGMNTEAFF. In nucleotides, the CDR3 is TGCGCCAGCAGCACCGGAGGCAGGGGGATGAACACTGAAGCTTTCTTT.

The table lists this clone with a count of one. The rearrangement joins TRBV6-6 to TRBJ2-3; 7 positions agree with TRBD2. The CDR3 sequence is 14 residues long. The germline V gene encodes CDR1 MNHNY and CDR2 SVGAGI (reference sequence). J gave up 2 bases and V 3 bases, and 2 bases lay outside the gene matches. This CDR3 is CASSYWDYTDTQYF. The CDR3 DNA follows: TGTGCCAGCAGTTATTGGGACTACACAGATACGCAGTATTTT.

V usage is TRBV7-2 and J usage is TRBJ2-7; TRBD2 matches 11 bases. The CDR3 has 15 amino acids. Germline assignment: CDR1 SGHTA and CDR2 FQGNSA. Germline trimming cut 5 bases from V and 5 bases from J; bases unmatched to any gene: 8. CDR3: CASSLRLAGMDEQYF. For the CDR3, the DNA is TGTGCCAGCAGCCTAAGACTAGCGGGAATGGACGAGCAGTACTTC.

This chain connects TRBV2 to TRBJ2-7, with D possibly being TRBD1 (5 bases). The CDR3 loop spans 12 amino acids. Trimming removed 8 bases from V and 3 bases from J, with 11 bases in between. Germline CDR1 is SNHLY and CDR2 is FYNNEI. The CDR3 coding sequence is TGTGCCAGCGGCCCCGACAGCTACGAGCAGTACTTC. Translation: CASGPDSYEQYF.

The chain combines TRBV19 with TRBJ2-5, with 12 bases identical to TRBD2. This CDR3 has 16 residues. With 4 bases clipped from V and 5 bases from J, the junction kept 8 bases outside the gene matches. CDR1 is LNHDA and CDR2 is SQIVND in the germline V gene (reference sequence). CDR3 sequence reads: CASSTSGRARGETQYF. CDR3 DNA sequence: TGTGCCAGTAGTACTAGCGGGAGGGCCCGGGGGGAGACCCAGTACTTC.